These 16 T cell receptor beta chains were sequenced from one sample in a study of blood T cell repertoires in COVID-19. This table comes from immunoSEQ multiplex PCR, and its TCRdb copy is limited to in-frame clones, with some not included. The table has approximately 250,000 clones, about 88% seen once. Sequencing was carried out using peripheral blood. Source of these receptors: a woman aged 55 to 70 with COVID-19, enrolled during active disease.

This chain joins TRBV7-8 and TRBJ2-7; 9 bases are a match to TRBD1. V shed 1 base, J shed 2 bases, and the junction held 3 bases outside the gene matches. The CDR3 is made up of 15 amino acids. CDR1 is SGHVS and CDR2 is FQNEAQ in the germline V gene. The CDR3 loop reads CASSLVQGAAYEQYF. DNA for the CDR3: TGTGCCAGCAGCTTAGTACAGGGGGCGGCCTACGAGCAGTACTTC.

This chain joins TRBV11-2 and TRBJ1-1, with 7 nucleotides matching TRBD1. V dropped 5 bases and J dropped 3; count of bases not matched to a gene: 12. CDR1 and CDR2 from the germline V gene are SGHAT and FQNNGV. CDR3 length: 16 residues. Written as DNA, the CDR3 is TGTGCCAGCAGCCCTCAGAGAGGGGGCTATGACACTGAAGCTTTCTTT. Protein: CASSPQRGGYDTEAFF. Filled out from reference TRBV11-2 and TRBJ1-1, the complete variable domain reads EAGVAQSPRYKIIEKRQSVAFWCNPISGHATLYWYQQILGQGPKLLIQFQNNGVVDDSQLPKDRFSAERLKGVDSTLKIQPAKLEDSAVYLCASSPQRGGYDTEAFFGQGTRLTVV.

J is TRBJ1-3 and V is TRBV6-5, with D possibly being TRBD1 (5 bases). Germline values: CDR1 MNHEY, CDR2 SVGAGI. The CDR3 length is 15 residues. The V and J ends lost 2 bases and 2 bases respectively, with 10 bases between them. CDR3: CASSYRGYTGNTIYF. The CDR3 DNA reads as TGTGCCAGCAGTTACCGGGGGTATACTGGAAACACCATATATTTT.

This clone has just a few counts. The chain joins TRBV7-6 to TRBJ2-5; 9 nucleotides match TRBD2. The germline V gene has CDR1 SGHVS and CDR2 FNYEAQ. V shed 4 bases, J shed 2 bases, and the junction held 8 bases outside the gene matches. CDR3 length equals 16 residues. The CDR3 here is CASSWAGAGGQETQYF. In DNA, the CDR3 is TGTGCCAGCAGCTGGGCTGGAGCGGGGGGTCAAGAGACCCAGTACTTC.

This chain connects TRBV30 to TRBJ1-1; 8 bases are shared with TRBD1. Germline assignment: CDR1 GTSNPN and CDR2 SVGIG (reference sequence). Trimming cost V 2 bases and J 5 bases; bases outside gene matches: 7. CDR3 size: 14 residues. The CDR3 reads CAWSSRTGRTEAFF. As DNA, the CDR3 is TGTGCCTGGAGTTCAAGGACAGGGAGGACTGAAGCTTTCTTT.

This chain's CDR3 is CSASETGAAQPQHF. CDR3 bases: TGCAGTGCTAGTGAGACAGGGGCCGCTCAGCCCCAGCATTTT. The chain carries TRBV20-1 and TRBJ1-5; 8 nucleotides line up with TRBD1. Trimming cost V 3 bases and J 6 bases; bases outside gene matches: 7. The CDR3 extends over 14 amino acids. Germline V lookup: CDR1 DFQATT, CDR2 SNEGSKA (reference sequence).

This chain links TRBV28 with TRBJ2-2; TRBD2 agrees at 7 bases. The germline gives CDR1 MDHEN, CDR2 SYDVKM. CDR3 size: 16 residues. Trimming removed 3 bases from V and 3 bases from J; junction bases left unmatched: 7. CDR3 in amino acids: CASSFGGTIYTGELFF. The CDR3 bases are TGTGCCAGCAGTTTTGGGGGGACTATATACACCGGGGAGCTGTTTTTT.

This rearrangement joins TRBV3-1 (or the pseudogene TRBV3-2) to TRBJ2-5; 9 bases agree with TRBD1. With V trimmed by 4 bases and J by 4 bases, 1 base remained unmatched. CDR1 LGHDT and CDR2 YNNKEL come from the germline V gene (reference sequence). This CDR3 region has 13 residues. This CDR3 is CASSPDRGETQYF. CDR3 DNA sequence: TGTGCCAGCAGCCCGGACAGGGGAGAGACCCAGTACTTC.

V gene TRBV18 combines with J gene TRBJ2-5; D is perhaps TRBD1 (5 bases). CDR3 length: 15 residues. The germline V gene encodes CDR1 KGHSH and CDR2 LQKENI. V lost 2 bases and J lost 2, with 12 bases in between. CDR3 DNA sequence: TGTGCCAGCTCACCATTAAGGGGTGCTCAAGAGACCCAGTACTTC. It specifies CASSPLRGAQETQYF. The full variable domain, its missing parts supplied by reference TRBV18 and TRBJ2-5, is NAGVMQNPRHLVRRRGQEARLRCSPMKGHSHVYWYRQLPEEGLKFMVYLQKENIIDESGMPKERFSAEFPKEGPSILRIQQVVRGDSAAYFCASSPLRGAQETQYFGPGTRLLVL.

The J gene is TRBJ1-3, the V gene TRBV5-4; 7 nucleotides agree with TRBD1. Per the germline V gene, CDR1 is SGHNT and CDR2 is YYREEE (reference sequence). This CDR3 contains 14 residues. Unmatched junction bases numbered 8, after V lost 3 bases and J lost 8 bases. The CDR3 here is CASSSRGLLDTIYF. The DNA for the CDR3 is TGTGCCAGCAGCTCGAGGGGGCTTCTGGACACCATATATTTT.

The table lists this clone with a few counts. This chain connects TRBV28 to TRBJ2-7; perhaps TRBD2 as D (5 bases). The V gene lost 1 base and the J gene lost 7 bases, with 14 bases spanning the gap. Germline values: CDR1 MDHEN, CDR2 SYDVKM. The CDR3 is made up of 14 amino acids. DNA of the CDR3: TGTGCCAGCAGTTTATTTGGATCTCGGAGGGAGCAGTACTTC. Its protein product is CASSLFGSRREQYF.

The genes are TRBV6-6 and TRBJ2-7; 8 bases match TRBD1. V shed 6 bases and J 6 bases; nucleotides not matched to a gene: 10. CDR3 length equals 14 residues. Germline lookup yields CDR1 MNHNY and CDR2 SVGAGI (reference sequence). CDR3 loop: CASSNPGTGREQYF. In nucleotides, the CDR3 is TGTGCCAGCAGCAACCCCGGGACAGGCCGCGAGCAGTACTTC.

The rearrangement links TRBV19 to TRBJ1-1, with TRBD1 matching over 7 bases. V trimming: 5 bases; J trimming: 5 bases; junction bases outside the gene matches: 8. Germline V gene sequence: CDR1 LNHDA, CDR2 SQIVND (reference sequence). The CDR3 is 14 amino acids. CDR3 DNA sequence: TGTGCCAGTAGTCCTCCGGGACAGTTAACTGAAGCTTTCTTT. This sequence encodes CASSPPGQLTEAFF.

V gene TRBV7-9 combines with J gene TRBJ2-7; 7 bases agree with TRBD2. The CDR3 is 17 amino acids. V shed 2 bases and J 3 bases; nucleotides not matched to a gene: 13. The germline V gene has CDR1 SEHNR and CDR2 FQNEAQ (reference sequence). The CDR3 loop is CASSLRGGGGGDYEQYF. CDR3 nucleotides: TGTGCCAGCAGCTTAAGGGGTGGTGGGGGAGGGGACTACGAGCAGTACTTC.

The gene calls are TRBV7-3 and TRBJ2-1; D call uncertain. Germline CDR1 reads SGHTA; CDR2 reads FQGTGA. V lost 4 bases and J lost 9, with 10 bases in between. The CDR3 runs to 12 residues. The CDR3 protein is CASSSSAGEQFF. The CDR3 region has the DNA TGTGCCAGCAGCTCAAGCGCTGGTGAGCAGTTCTTC.

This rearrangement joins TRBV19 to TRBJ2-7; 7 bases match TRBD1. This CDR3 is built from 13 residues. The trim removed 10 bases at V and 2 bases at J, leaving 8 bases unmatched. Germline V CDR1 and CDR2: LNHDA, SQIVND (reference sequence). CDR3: CATSTGRAYEQYF. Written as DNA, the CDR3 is TGTGCCACCTCGACAGGGCGGGCCTACGAGCAGTACTTC.